A selection of T cell receptor beta chains follows, all from one sample in a study of T cell repertoires in cytomegalovirus infection. One entry per CDR3 protein, called by TCRdb with MiXCR from the reads. This sample has 480,000 or so distinct CDR3 sequences, with about 11% found just once. Sequencing used PBMCs. These receptors all stem from a human donor in good health (CMV status not recorded). Some clones in this sample may be carry-over from other donors' samples. Each CDR3 is given with its conserved first and last residue. D genes are given only for firm matches. Rows may omit the clone size; those that give it use once, few, many or a size class.

>TRBV20-1|TRBD1|13|-|TRBJ1-2
CSARDRTGVGYTF
TGCAGTGCTAGAGATAGGACAGGGGTTGGCTACACCTTC
>TRBV10-3|TRBD1|17|many|TRBJ1-4
CAISESILGQGNGKLFF
TGTGCCATCAGTGAGTCGATCCTGGGACAGGGGAATGGAAAACTGTTTTTT
>TRBV7-8|TRBD2|19|many|TRBJ2-1
CASSPRGLAGGSSYNEQFF
TGTGCCAGCAGCCCCAGGGGACTAGCGGGAGGGAGCTCCTACAATGAGCAGTTCTTC
>TRBV5-1|-|14|few|TRBJ2-1
CASSLEAAYNEQFF
TGCGCCAGCAGCTTGGAAGCTGCCTACAATGAGCAGTTCTTC
>TRBV28|TRBD1|15|few|TRBJ1-3
CASSPTGGLRNTIYF
TGTGCCAGCAGTCCTACAGGGGGTCTTAGAAACACCATATATTTT
>TRBV20-1|TRBD1|14|-|TRBJ1-4
CSAEAAGGREKLFF
TGCAGTGCTGAGGCGGCAGGGGGAAGAGAAAAACTGTTTTTT
>TRBV29-1|-|12|-|TRBJ2-7
CSVEVGSYEQYF
TGCAGCGTTGAAGTAGGGTCCTACGAGCAGTACTTC
>TRBV12-3/TRBV12-4|TRBD1|15|many|TRBJ1-5
CASRMSRGVNQPQHF
TGTGCCAGCAGAATGAGCAGGGGGGTGAATCAGCCCCAGCATTTT
>TRBV14|-|14|few|TRBJ2-7
CASSQDLRRYEQYF
TGTGCCAGCAGCCAAGATCTTCGGAGGTATGAGCAGTACTTC
>TRBV7-8|-|12|many|TRBJ1-3
CASKQSGNTIYF
TGTGCCAGCAAACAATCTGGAAACACCATATATTTT
>TRBV3-1|-|16|few|TRBJ1-4
CASSQDFTATNEKLFF
TGTGCCAGCAGCCAAGATTTTACAGCAACTAATGAAAAACTGTTTTTT
>TRBV20-1|-|13|few|TRBJ2-5
CSAIIAEAETQYF
TGCAGTGCTATTATAGCGGAGGCAGAGACCCAGTACTTC
>TRBV11-2|-|13|many|TRBJ1-1
CASSLEWQTEAFF
TGTGCCAGCAGCTTAGAGTGGCAGACTGAAGCTTTCTTT
>TRBV7-2|TRBD1|15|many|TRBJ1-2
CASSSPPGTGRGYTF
TGTGCCAGCAGCTCACCCCCCGGGACAGGACGCGGCTACACCTTC
>TRBV29-1|TRBD1|14|few|TRBJ1-1
CSVERDRMITEAFF
TGCAGCGTTGAGAGGGACAGAATGATCACTGAAGCTTTCTTT
>TRBV20-1|-|10|-|TRBJ2-3
CSARFNTQYF
TGCAGTGCTAGATTCAATACGCAGTATTTT
>TRBV19|-|15|many|TRBJ1-2
CASSIGQRPNYGYTF
TGTGCCAGTAGTATAGGACAGAGACCCAACTATGGCTACACCTTC
>TRBV19|TRBD1|15|many|TRBJ1-6
CASSEGQGIHSPLHF
TGTGCCAGTAGTGAAGGACAGGGGATTCATTCACCCCTCCACTTT
>TRBV7-9|TRBD2|14|many|TRBJ2-7
CASRSGGRAYEQYF
TGTGCCAGCAGGTCGGGCGGGAGGGCCTACGAGCAGTACTTC
>TRBV9|-|15|many|TRBJ2-7
CASSVASALPYEQYF
TGTGCCAGCAGCGTAGCGTCAGCTCTCCCCTACGAGCAGTACTTC
>TRBV14|-|13|many|TRBJ2-7
CASGSISSYEQYF
TGTGCCAGTGGGAGTATTAGCTCCTACGAGCAGTACTTC
>TRBV7-2|TRBD2|17|many|TRBJ2-3
CASSLSSSGRSTDTQYF
TGTGCCAGCAGCCTATCTTCTAGCGGGAGAAGCACAGATACGCAGTATTTT
>TRBV6-5|-|14|few|TRBJ2-7
CASSFRDPDDEQYF
TGTGCCAGCAGTTTCCGGGACCCAGACGACGAGCAGTACTTC
>TRBV4-2|TRBD2|15|many|TRBJ2-7
CASSQDAGGYYEQYF
TGTGCCAGCAGCCAAGACGCGGGGGGGTACTACGAGCAGTACTTC
>TRBV7-8|TRBD2|16|many|TRBJ2-5
CASSSVAGAHQETQYF
TGTGCCAGCAGCTCGGTAGCGGGAGCGCACCAAGAGACCCAGTACTTC
>TRBV7-2|TRBD1|17|many|TRBJ2-3
CASSLGSGTGATDTQYF
TGTGCCAGCAGCTTAGGTAGTGGGACAGGGGCAACAGATACGCAGTATTTT
>TRBV6-1|-|14|many|TRBJ2-7
CASIAGLKVYEQYF
TGTGCCAGCATTGCAGGCTTAAAAGTATACGAGCAGTACTTC
>TRBV19|-|13|-|TRBJ1-1
CASSTNRNTEAFF
TGTGCCAGTAGTACCAACAGGAACACTGAAGCTTTCTTT